The present TCR beta chain was sequenced within a study of response to subunit inactivated influenza vaccine. Points from the study as a whole: A suggestion made by the authors is that each seasonal influenza vaccination recruits few new T cells.

There are many counts of this clonotype. The target antigen is unknown. This CDR3 has 14 residues. Germline V gives CDR1 DFQATT, CDR2 SNEGSKA (reference sequence). Trimming removed 2 bases at V and 5 bases at J, with 15 bases between. MiXCR was run by TCRdb on the RT-PCR reads, yielding one entry per CDR3 protein. The data hold 500,000 to 600,000 distinct CDR3 sequences, with 10% to 15% observed a single time. Sequencing used PBMCs from blood, obtained roughly 47 days after vaccination. The chain combines TRBV20-1 with TRBJ2-5, with D possibly TRBD2 on 6 matching bases. This TCR was sampled from a man aged 50 to 59 who received an inactivated influenza vaccine. The CDR3 sequence: CSARIPAGRETQYF. The CDR3 bases are TGCAGTGCTAGAATCCCGGCGGGGCGGGAGACCCAGTACTTC.